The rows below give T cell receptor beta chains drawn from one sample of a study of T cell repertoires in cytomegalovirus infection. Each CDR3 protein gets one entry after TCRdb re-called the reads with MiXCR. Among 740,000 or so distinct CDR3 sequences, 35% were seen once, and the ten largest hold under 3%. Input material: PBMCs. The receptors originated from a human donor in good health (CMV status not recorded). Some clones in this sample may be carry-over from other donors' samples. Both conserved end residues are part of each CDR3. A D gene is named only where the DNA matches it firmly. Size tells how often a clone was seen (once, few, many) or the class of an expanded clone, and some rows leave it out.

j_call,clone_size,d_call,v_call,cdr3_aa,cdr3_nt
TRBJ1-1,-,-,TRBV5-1,CASSLVRAANTEAFF,TGCGCCAGCAGCTTGGTTAGGGCGGCGAACACTGAAGCTTTCTTT
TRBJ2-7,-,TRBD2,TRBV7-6,CASTHDLAGDIEQYF,TGTGCCAGCACACACGACCTAGCGGGAGATATTGAGCAGTACTTC
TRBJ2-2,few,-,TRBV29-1,CSVPDANTGELFF,TGCAGCGTTCCCGACGCGAACACCGGGGAGCTGTTTTTT
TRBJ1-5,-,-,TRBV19,CASRSPGHSNQPQHF,TGTGCCAGTAGATCCCCCGGGCATAGCAATCAGCCCCAGCATTTT
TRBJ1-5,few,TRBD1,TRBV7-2,CASSPNRGQPQHF,TGTGCCAGCAGCCCAAACAGGGGACAGCCCCAGCATTTT
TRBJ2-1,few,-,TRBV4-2,CASSQEAEPYNEQFF,TGTGCCAGCAGCCAAGAAGCGGAGCCCTACAATGAGCAGTTCTTC
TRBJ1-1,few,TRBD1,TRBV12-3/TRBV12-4,CASSLGGQGPKAFF,TGTGCCAGCAGTTTAGGGGGACAGGGACCAAAAGCTTTCTTT
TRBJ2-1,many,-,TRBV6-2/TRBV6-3,CASSYYQNEQFF,TGTGCCAGCAGTTACTACCAGAATGAGCAGTTCTTC
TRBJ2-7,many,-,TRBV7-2,CASSLELGPQAYEQYF,TGTGCCAGCAGCTTAGAACTTGGGCCGCAGGCCTACGAGCAGTACTTC
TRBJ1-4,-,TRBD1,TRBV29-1,CSVRTGREKLFF,TGCAGCGTTCGGACAGGACGGGAAAAACTGTTTTTT
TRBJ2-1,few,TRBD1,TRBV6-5,CASSPGGTGEFF,TGTGCCAGCAGTCCGGGGGGGACAGGGGAGTTCTTC
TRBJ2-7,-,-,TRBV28,CASSLMSRYEQYF,TGTGCCAGCAGTTTAATGTCTCGGTACGAGCAGTACTTC
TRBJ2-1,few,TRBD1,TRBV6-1,CASSPQDRGTYNEQFF,TGTGCCAGCAGTCCACAGGACAGGGGAACCTACAATGAGCAGTTCTTC
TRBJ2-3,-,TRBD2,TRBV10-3,CAISELRETDTQYF,TGTGCCATCAGTGAGCTGCGGGAGACAGATACGCAGTATTTT
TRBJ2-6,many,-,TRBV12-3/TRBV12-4,CASSSGHGNVLTF,TGTGCCAGCAGTTCCGGACACGGAAACGTCCTGACTTTC
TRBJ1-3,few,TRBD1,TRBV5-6,CASSLLQGAMGDTIYF,TGTGCCAGCAGCCTACTCCAGGGGGCAATGGGGGACACCATATATTTT
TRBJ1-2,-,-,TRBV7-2,CASSFNTANYGYTF,TGTGCCAGCAGCTTCAACACGGCTAACTATGGCTACACCTTC
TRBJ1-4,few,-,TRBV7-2,CASSYDSPTNEQLFF,TGTGCCAGCAGCTACGACAGCCCAACTAATGAACAACTGTTTTTT
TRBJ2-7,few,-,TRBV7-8,CASSLMRQLYF,TGTGCCAGCAGCTTAATGAGACAACTGTACTTC
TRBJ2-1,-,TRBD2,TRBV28,CASSLELAGFNEQFF,TGTGCCAGCAGTTTGGAGCTAGCGGGGTTCAATGAGCAGTTCTTC
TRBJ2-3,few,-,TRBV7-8,CASSLVRGPTSTDTQYF,TGTGCCAGCAGCTTAGTGCGGGGGCCAACTAGCACAGATACGCAGTATTTT
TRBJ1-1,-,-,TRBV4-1,CASSQDRNMRGDTEAFF,TGCGCCAGCAGCCAAGATAGAAATATGAGAGGGGACACTGAAGCTTTCTTT
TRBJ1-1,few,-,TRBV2,CAREGTAGGAFF,TGTGCCAGAGAGGGTACGGCGGGCGGAGCTTTCTTT
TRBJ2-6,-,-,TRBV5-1,CASSLKNSGANVLTF,TGCGCCAGCAGCTTAAAAAACTCTGGGGCCAACGTCCTGACTTTC
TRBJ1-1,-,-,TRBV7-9,CASSLSKDPNTEAFF,TGTGCCAGCAGCTTATCAAAGGACCCGAACACTGAAGCTTTCTTT
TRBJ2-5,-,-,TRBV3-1,CASSLLDPIFLAEYQETQYF,TGTGCCAGCAGCCTCCTGGACCCGATTTTTTTAGCGGAGTACCAAGAGACCCAGTACTTC
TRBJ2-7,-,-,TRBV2,CASSELTRSEQYF,TGTGCCAGCAGTGAGCTGACACGTTCGGAGCAGTACTTC
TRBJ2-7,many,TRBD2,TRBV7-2,CASSPWGGYEQYF,TGTGCCAGCAGCCCCTGGGGGGGCTACGAGCAGTACTTC
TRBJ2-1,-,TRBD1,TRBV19,CASSSLRDSSSYYNEQFF,TGTGCCAGTAGTAGCCTACGGGACAGTTCGTCCTACTACAATGAGCAGTTCTTC
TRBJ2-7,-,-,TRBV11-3,CASSAGRSSNHEQYF,TGTGCCAGCAGCGCTGGACGGTCCAGTAACCACGAGCAGTACTTC
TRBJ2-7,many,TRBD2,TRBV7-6,CASSPLPSSSGSSYEQYF,TGTGCCAGCAGCCCCCTGCCATCCTCTAGCGGGAGCTCCTACGAGCAGTACTTC
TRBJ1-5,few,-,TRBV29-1,CSVMTGTSNQPQHF,TGCAGCGTTATGACAGGAACTAGCAATCAGCCCCAGCATTTT
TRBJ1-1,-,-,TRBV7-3,CASSRMSEAFF,TGTGCCAGCAGTAGAATGAGTGAAGCTTTCTTT
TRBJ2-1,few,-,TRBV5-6,CASSLGERLLNEQFF,TGTGCCAGCAGCTTGGGGGAGCGGCTCCTCAATGAGCAGTTCTTC
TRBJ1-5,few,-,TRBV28,CASSMGGAGDQPQHF,TGTGCCAGCAGTATGGGGGGGGCAGGAGATCAGCCCCAGCATTTT
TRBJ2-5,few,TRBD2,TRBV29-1,CSVAGGGETQYF,TGCAGCGTTGCGGGAGGCGGGGAGACCCAGTACTTC
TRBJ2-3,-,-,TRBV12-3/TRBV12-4,CASMDGGTDTQYF,TGTGCCAGCATGGACGGAGGCACAGATACGCAGTATTTT
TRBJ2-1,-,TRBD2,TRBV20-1,CSAGDASGRRASEQFF,TGCAGTGCTGGGGACGCTAGCGGGAGAAGGGCGTCTGAGCAGTTCTTC
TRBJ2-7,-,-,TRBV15,CATSRDLPSQYEQYF,TGTGCCACCAGCAGAGATCTTCCTTCGCAGTACGAGCAGTACTTC